This is a list of T cell receptor beta chains from one sample in a study of cytomegalovirus exposure and HLA in healthy donors. Profiled with immunoSEQ multiplex PCR; TCRdb holds only in-frame clones, not every one. There are 150,000 to 200,000 clones in the sample; 65% to 90% occur only once, and under 7.5% lies in the top ten. The sequenced sample consisted of PBMCs. The receptor source for this set is a man aged 45-65 years in good health and CMV-seropositive. Each CDR3 is given with its conserved first and last residue. D genes are given only for firm matches. The listing skips clone size in some rows; elsewhere it reads once, few, many or a size class.

v_gene	j_gene	d_gene	abundance	CDR3nt	CDR3aa
TRBV6-5	TRBJ2-3	TRBD1	-	TGTGCCAGCAGTTACTCGACAGGGTATGGGACAGATACGCAGTATTTT	CASSYSTGYGTDTQYF
TRBV6-1	TRBJ2-1	TRBD2	-	TGTGCCAGCAGTGTCGCCGGGACTAGCGGGACGAGCTCCTACAATGAGCAGTTCTTC	CASSVAGTSGTSSYNEQFF
TRBV19	TRBJ2-5	-	once	TGTGCCAGTAGTACACGACCGGGTACAGAGACCCAGTACTTC	CASSTRPGTETQYF
TRBV5-8	TRBJ1-1	TRBD1	-	TGTGCCAGCAGCGTTCCACAGGGGTTAATGAACACTGAAGCTTTCTTT	CASSVPQGLMNTEAFF
TRBV5-1	TRBJ2-2	-	few	TGCGCCAGCAGCCCCGGGGGACTGAACACCGGGGAGCTGTTTTTT	CASSPGGLNTGELFF
TRBV30	TRBJ1-4	-	-	TGTGCCTGGAGTGTACCAGGGGCCGAAAAACTGTTTTTT	CAWSVPGAEKLFF
TRBV5-4	TRBJ2-3	-	few	TGTGCCAGCAGCTTGGACGCGGGGACCACAGATACGCAGTATTTT	CASSLDAGTTDTQYF
TRBV5-8	TRBJ1-1	TRBD1	-	TGTGCCAGCACCCGGACAGGGCAAAACACTGAAGCTTTCTTT	CASTRTGQNTEAFF
TRBV5-1	TRBJ1-1	TRBD1	-	TGCGCCAGCAGCTTGGGTCCGGGCAGGGGGATGAACACTGAAGCTTTCTTT	CASSLGPGRGMNTEAFF
TRBV10-3	TRBJ1-1	-	-	TGTGCCATCAGTGAGCGAGGTTTCTCTGAAGCTTTCTTT	CAISERGFSEAFF
TRBV7-7	TRBJ2-5	TRBD2	-	TGTGCCAGCAGCTATAGCGGGGGGGCCCAAGAGACCCAGTACTTC	CASSYSGGAQETQYF
TRBV11-2	TRBJ2-3	-	-	TGTGCCAGCAGCTCCGAGGCGGGCACAGATACGCAGTATTTT	CASSSEAGTDTQYF
TRBV2	TRBJ2-4	TRBD1	-	TGTGCCAAGAAAGGACAGGGGTCAAACATTCAGTACTTC	CAKKGQGSNIQYF
TRBV30	TRBJ1-2	-	few	TGTGCCTGGAGCGACAGGCGTTCTAACTATGGCTACACCTTC	CAWSDRRSNYGYTF
TRBV11-2	TRBJ2-5	-	-	TGTGCCAGCAGCCAGGGGTCCTTAGAGCAGTACTTC	CASSQGSLEQYF
TRBV5-1	TRBJ2-5	TRBD2	-	TGCGCCAGCAGCCCAGGTGGAGGGAGGGCCGTTGAGACCCAGTACTTC	CASSPGGGRAVETQYF
TRBV5-1	TRBJ1-4	-	-	TGCGCCAGCAGCCGGACAGAACGAAATCGGGAAAAACTGTTTTTT	CASSRTERNREKLFF
TRBV15	TRBJ2-5	-	-	TGTGCCACCAGCAGAGGTCAGGGGCAAGAGACCCAGTACTTC	CATSRGQGQETQYF
TRBV6-5	TRBJ1-4	-	-	TGTGCCAGCAGTTACTCAGCAGTCAGGACTAATGAAAAACTGTTTTTT	CASSYSAVRTNEKLFF
TRBV7-8	TRBJ1-5	-	-	TGTGCCAGCAGCTTTAACAGGGATCAGCCCCAGCATTTT	CASSFNRDQPQHF
TRBV6-6	TRBJ1-2	-	-	TGTGCCAGCAGTTACACGGGAGTAGACGGGTTCTATGGCTACACCTTC	CASSYTGVDGFYGYTF
TRBV19	TRBJ2-3	-	-	TGTGCCAGTAGTGGACGGAGGGAGTCCACAGATACGCAGTATTTT	CASSGRRESTDTQYF
TRBV11-2	TRBJ2-7	TRBD1	-	TGTGCCAGCAGCTTAGGCGGGACAGGCCCGGATTTC	CASSLGGTGPDF
TRBV15	TRBJ1-1	-	-	TGTGCCACCAGCAGACCGGGGACTTTGAACACTGAAGCTTTCTTT	CATSRPGTLNTEAFF
TRBV5-1	TRBJ1-5	-	-	TGCGCCAGCAGCTTGGCGACAGGACCTTATAGCAATCAGCCCCAGCATTTT	CASSLATGPYSNQPQHF
TRBV10-1	TRBJ1-1	-	-	TGCGCCAGCAGTGAGCTGCGGAATATAGCTGAAGCTTTCTTT	CASSELRNIAEAFF
TRBV7-6	TRBJ1-1	-	-	TGTGCCAGCAGCCCTTGGGGGCAGAACACTGAAGCTTTCTTT	CASSPWGQNTEAFF
TRBV19	TRBJ2-7	-	-	TGTGCCAGTAGTGGCAGACAGTCGAGCAACTCCTACGAGCAGTACTTC	CASSGRQSSNSYEQYF
TRBV27	TRBJ2-1	TRBD2	-	TGTGCCAGCAGTTCACTAGCGGGGGTTTATAGTGAGCAGTTCTTC	CASSSLAGVYSEQFF
TRBV21-1	TRBJ1-4	-	-	TGTGCCAGCAGTATAGGGGGCATTGGGGAAAAACTGTTTTTT	CASSIGGIGEKLFF
TRBV7-6	TRBJ2-3	TRBD2	-	TGTGCCAGCAGCCCTAGCGGGAGCACAGATACGCAGTATTTT	CASSPSGSTDTQYF
TRBV18	TRBJ1-5	-	-	TGTGCCAGCTCACCGACAAGGACTGGCGGGAATCAGCCCCAGCATTTT	CASSPTRTGGNQPQHF
TRBV9	TRBJ2-5	-	-	TGTGCCAGCAGCGCGGCCCCAACTAGTGGCCAAGAGACCCAGTACTTC	CASSAAPTSGQETQYF